This entry features one T cell receptor (beta chain) sequence. RNA amounts of roughly 0.5 to 1 ug underwent reverse transcription with random hexamers. TCRdb reanalysed the immunoSEQ multiplex PCR reads using MiXCR and keeps one entry per CDR3 protein. The data show roughly 200,000 distinct CDR3 sequences, around 95% seen once. The data are from a study of CD8 T cells in Susac syndrome. The CDR3 extends over 17 amino acids. V lost 4 bases and J 3 bases, leaving 22 bases between the germline ends. Germline V lookup: CDR1 SGHNT, CDR2 YYREEE (reference sequence). The receptor was derived from a human donor with multiple sclerosis. The J gene is TRBJ1-1, the V gene TRBV5-4; perhaps TRBD1 as D (6 bases). Sequences were obtained from CD4+ T cells from PBMCs. CDR3 sequence reads: CASSRTTGPSRYTEAFF. CDR3 coding DNA: TGTGCCAGCAGCCGCACGACAGGCCCGTCGAGGTACACTGAAGCTTTCTTT.